This T cell receptor beta chain was sequenced in a study of blood T cell repertoires in COVID-19. As for the study in general: COVID-19 samples collected from the United States, Italy and Spain covered acute and convalescent phases.

Germline values: CDR1 LNHDA, CDR2 SQIVND (reference sequence). This CDR3 comprises 16 residues. The trim removed 5 bases at V and 4 bases at J, leaving 11 bases unmatched. This clone was seen a few times. Self-reported history from a screening survey and questionnaire set each donor's cohort. Measured with immunoSEQ multiplex PCR; TCRdb has only the in-frame clones, and not every one. The sample lists 190,000 or so clones; about nine tenths were seen once. Source material: PBMCs or T cells enriched from blood (not recorded which). The receptor comes from a man between 18 and 35 years old with acute COVID-19. The chain uses TRBV19 and TRBJ2-1, with 7 bases that match TRBD2. The CDR3 protein is CASSSRGSGQYNEQFF. The CDR3 region has the DNA TGTGCCAGTAGTTCTCGGGGTAGCGGGCAATACAATGAGCAGTTCTTC.